This T cell receptor (beta chain) comes out of a study of blood T cell repertoires in COVID-19 (dated by TCRdb to 2018 to 2021). With respect to the entire study: Samples from collaborators originated in the United States, Italy and Spain and spanned both the acute and convalescent phases of COVID-19. The dataset comprised deeply sampled blood TCRbeta repertoires from subjects exposed to, actively infected with, or recovered from COVID-19. The repertoires were released in a freely available public database intended as a resource for research on the immune response to SARS-CoV-2. Samples were obtained from the ongoing ImmuneRACE study (first 160 participants) and from approximately 1,200 subjects provided by 6 global collaborators. Nearly every sample came with metadata listing a de-identified subject ID, COVID-19 status, age in years and sex. HLA class I and class II types, where available, came from metadata supplied by the sample provider rather than from assay-based typing. The material from the prospective study consisted of cDNA or gDNA derived from T cells, B-cell-depleted T cells, or PBMCs.

Participants in the prospective study were enrolled through a virtual design, were aged roughly 18 to 100 years, and lived in about 25 United States geographic areas. In the prospective study, cohorts were assigned on the basis of participant-reported clinical history obtained from a screening survey and a study questionnaire. Mobile phlebotomists in the prospective study collected whole blood, serum and a nasopharyngeal or oropharyngeal swab from every participant. Prospective study participants could optionally give additional blood draws and questionnaires over an approximately 2-month period. Blood samples from the prospective study were shipped frozen or at room temperature prior to DNA extraction. Summary of the overall study and its limitations: The amount of clinical and demographic metadata varied by source and participant and was provided uncurated.

As to this clone: There is no known antigen for this receptor. Per-base qualities were not stored, and no clone one base away is much larger.

The CDR3 holds 15 amino acids from the cysteine to the phenylalanine. Only the CDR3 portion is preserved as DNA: 45 bases, with reading frame beginning at the first base. CDR1 and CDR2 are drawn from the germline V gene (reference sequence): LNHDA, SQIVND. V loses 8 bases, J loses 8 bases, and the germline ends lie 24 bases apart. TCRbeta CDR3 regions were amplified from genomic DNA using the immunoSEQ Assay, a bias-controlled multiplex PCR. The authors' pipeline ran thus. The number of nucleated cells in each sample was estimated by amplification of reference gene primers within the assay. To quantify the absolute abundance of each unique TCRbeta CDR3 rearrangement, sequence reads were collapsed and filtered. Productive Simpson clonality was computed per sample as the square root of Simpson's diversity index over productive rearrangements. Drawn from immuneACCESS, this table holds only the in-frame rearrangements with V and J called that TCRdb kept. Clones are partly lost; checked studies trace under half to an unresolved V gene and leave the rest unexplained. Clonal size and the V and J genes are those of that table, whereas D and trimming came from the DNA. Present in this sample are fewer than 200,000 clones, around 83% of which were seen just once. The ten largest clonotypes hold around 3.6% of the sample.

The sequenced material came from PBMCs or T cells enriched from blood (not recorded which). The receptor was isolated from a woman between 50 and 59 years old in a cohort exposed to, infected with or recovered from COVID-19 (not recorded which). The chain is made from TRBV19 and TRBJ1-2; a weak D assignment points to TRBD1 (6 bases agree). The sequenced DNA: TGTGCCAGTCGTGAGACCCGGGACATCCTCGTAGGCTACACCTTC. It is translated as CASRETRDILVGYTF.